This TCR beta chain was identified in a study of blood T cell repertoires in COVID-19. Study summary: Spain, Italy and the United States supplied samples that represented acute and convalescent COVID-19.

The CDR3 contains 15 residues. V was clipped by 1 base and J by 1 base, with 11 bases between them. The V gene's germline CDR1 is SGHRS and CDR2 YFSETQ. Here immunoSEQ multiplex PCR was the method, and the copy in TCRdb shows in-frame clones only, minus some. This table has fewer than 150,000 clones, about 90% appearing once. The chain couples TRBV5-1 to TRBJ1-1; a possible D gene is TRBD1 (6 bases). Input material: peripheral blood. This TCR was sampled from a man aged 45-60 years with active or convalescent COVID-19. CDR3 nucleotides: TGCGCCAGCAGCTTGCCGGGACACTCGAACACTGAAGCTTTCTTT. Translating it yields CASSLPGHSNTEAFF.